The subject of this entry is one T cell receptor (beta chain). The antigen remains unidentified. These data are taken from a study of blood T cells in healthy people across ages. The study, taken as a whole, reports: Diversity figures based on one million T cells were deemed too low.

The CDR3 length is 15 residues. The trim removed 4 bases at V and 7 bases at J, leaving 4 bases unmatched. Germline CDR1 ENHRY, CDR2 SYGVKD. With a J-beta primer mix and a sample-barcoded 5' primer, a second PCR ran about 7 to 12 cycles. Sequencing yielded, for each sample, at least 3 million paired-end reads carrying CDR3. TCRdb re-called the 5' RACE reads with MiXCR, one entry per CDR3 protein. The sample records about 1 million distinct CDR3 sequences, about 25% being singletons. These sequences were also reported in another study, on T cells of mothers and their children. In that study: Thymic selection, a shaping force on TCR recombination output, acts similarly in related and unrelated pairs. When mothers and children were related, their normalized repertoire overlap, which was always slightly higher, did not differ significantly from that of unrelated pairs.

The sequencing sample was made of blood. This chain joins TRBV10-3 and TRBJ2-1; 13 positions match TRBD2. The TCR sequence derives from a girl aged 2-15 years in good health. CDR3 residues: CAISALAGGNNEQFF. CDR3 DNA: TGTGCCATCAGTGCACTAGCGGGGGGGAATAATGAGCAGTTCTTC.